This is a list of T cell receptor beta chains from one sample in a study of T cells in localized non-small cell lung cancer. The assay was immunoSEQ multiplex PCR, and TCRdb's table has in-frame clones only and misses some. In the table there are some 25,000 clones, 88% of which are singletons. The sequenced sample was peripheral blood mononuclear cells, obtained before any cancer treatment. Receptors originate from a woman aged 40-69 years with stage III lung adenocarcinoma. CDR3s include the opening cysteine and the closing phenylalanine or tryptophan. Fields, in order: clone size, V gene, J gene, D gene, CDR3 length, CDR3 DNA, CDR3 protein. A D gene is named only where the DNA matches it firmly. The size entry is marked missing in some rows and otherwise reads once, few, many or a size class.

>.|TRBV30|TRBJ1-6|TRBD1|13
TGTGCCTGGTCCGGGACAGTCCATTCACCCCTCCACTTT
CAWSGTVHSPLHF
>.|TRBV4-1|TRBJ1-2|.|14
TGCGCCAGCTCCGGGACAAGGGGGATTGGGGGCTACACCTTC
CASSGTRGIGGYTF
>.|TRBV19|TRBJ2-1|.|13
TGTGCCAGTAGTTGGGACGGCTACAATGAGCAGTTCTTC
CASSWDGYNEQFF
>.|TRBV7-9|TRBJ1-4|.|13
TGTGCCAGCAGCTTAGTTGGGAATGAAAAACTGTTTTTT
CASSLVGNEKLFF
>few|TRBV5-1|TRBJ2-1|TRBD2|14
TGCGCCAGCCGCACTAGCGGGAGATACAATGAGCAGTTCTTC
CASRTSGRYNEQFF
>.|TRBV18|TRBJ2-1|TRBD2|15
TGTGCCAGCTCCTCGACTAGCGGGACCTACAATGAGCAGTTCTTC
CASSSTSGTYNEQFF
>once|TRBV29-1|TRBJ1-1|TRBD1|12
TGCAGCATAACAGGGGGGAACACTGAAGCTTTCTTT
CSITGGNTEAFF
>.|TRBV19|TRBJ2-3|.|16
TGTGCCAGTAGTAATGGTGCGAGCGGACGCACAGATACGCAGTATTTT
CASSNGASGRTDTQYF
>.|TRBV5-4|TRBJ2-5|.|13
TGTGCCAGCAGCTTACAGGGCCGGGAGACCCAGTACTTC
CASSLQGRETQYF
>.|TRBV7-6|TRBJ1-4|.|18
TGTGCCAGCAGCTTACTGGAGGGGGGGGCGCATAGTAATGAAAAACTGTTTTTT
CASSLLEGGAHSNEKLFF
>.|TRBV5-1|TRBJ2-5|.|15
TGCGCCAGCAGCTCCCGGACAGGGAGGGCAGAGACCCAGTACTTC
CASSSRTGRAETQYF
>.|TRBV10-1|TRBJ2-7|.|13
TGCGCCAGCAGTAAAACTAGCTACGACGAGCAGTACTTC
CASSKTSYDEQYF
>once|TRBV21-1|TRBJ1-3|.|16
TGTGCCAGCAGCAACAGGACAGGGGACTCTGGAAACACCATATATTTT
CASSNRTGDSGNTIYF